This is a list of T cell receptor beta chains from one sample in a study of Ad26.COV2.S vaccination and SARS-CoV-2 variants. The assay was immunoSEQ multiplex PCR, and TCRdb's table has in-frame clones only and misses some. The data contain hundreds of thousands of clones, roughly 90% of them singletons. Sequencing was performed on peripheral blood, taken in a trial of Ad26.COV2.S vaccine versus placebo. These receptors were taken from a person aged 18-60 years who received the Ad26.COV2.S COVID-19 vaccine or a placebo. Each CDR3 is given with its conserved first and last residue. A D gene is named only where the DNA matches it firmly. Clone size, where shown, is once, few, many, or a class for clones that have expanded.

V gene	J gene	D gene	clone size	CDR3 DNA	CDR3 protein
TRBV11-2	TRBJ1-3	NA	NA	TGTGCCAGCAGCCCCGGTCCGGGCGGAAACACCATATATTTT	CASSPGPGGNTIYF
TRBV24-1	TRBJ1-1	NA	NA	TGTGCCACCAGTGATTTTGGAACTGAAGCTTTCTTT	CATSDFGTEAFF
TRBV7-9	TRBJ2-5	TRBD1	NA	TGTGCCAGCAGCTCGGCCCACAGGGGGAGACAGACCCAGTACTTC	CASSSAHRGRQTQYF
TRBV7-2	TRBJ2-1	TRBD2	NA	TGTGCCAGCAGCTTAAGGCGGGAGCGGTACAATGAGCAGTTCTTC	CASSLRRERYNEQFF
TRBV19	TRBJ2-7	NA	NA	TGTGCCAGTAGTATGGGATCCGAGCAGTACTTC	CASSMGSEQYF
TRBV18	TRBJ2-3	NA	NA	TGTGCCAGCTCACCAGTTGGACCCGGCACAGATACGCAGTATTTT	CASSPVGPGTDTQYF
TRBV28	TRBJ2-1	TRBD2	NA	TGTGCCAGCAGTTTAGCCCCGGGGCGGGGGTCTGAGCAGTTCTTC	CASSLAPGRGSEQFF
TRBV5-1	TRBJ2-7	NA	few	TGCGCCAGCAGCTTGTTAGGCCTGTCTGGGGGGCCTGGCGAGCAGTACTTC	CASSLLGLSGGPGEQYF
TRBV27	TRBJ1-2	TRBD1	NA	TGTGCCAGCGCCCTTTTAAGGGGGCAAGGCTACACCTTC	CASALLRGQGYTF
TRBV5-4	TRBJ2-5	NA	NA	TGTGCCAGCAGCTCGCCTTACGGACCGAGTAGGGAGACCCAGTACTTC	CASSSPYGPSRETQYF
TRBV5-8	TRBJ1-5	NA	NA	TGTGCCAGCAGTTTGACGGCCTATAGCAATCAGCCCCAGCATTTT	CASSLTAYSNQPQHF
TRBV5-1	TRBJ1-4	NA	NA	TGCGCCAGCAGCTTGGCCGGGGCAGGGGAGTCTGAAAAACTGTTTTTT	CASSLAGAGESEKLFF
TRBV7-2	TRBJ1-1	NA	once	TGTGCCAGCAGCTTGGACTTTGGGAACACTGAAGCTTTCTTT	CASSLDFGNTEAFF
TRBV11-2	TRBJ1-1	NA	once	TGTGCCGGTGGGACGGGCGCTGAAGCTTTCTTT	CAGGTGAEAFF
TRBV7-7	TRBJ2-7	NA	NA	TGTGCTAGCAGCTTTGCCGCAGACTCTGAATACGAGCAGTACTTC	CASSFAADSEYEQYF
TRBV6-2/TRBV6-3	TRBJ2-2	NA	NA	TGTGCCAGCAGCCCCGGACAGCCGCAGTGGAACACCGGGGAGCTGTTTTTT	CASSPGQPQWNTGELFF
TRBV10-3	TRBJ1-1	NA	NA	TGTGCCATCAGGGGGGCAGCGAACACTGAAGCTTTCTTT	CAIRGAANTEAFF
TRBV7-9	TRBJ2-5	TRBD2	NA	TGTGCCAGCAGCCTACTTAAGGGACTAGCGGGAGAGACCCAGTACTTC	CASSLLKGLAGETQYF
TRBV4-3	TRBJ1-1	NA	NA	TGCGCCAGCAGCTATGACAGAATGAACACTGAAGCTTTCTTT	CASSYDRMNTEAFF
TRBV5-1	TRBJ1-6	TRBD1	few	TGCGCCAGCAGCTTGGGACAGGGGGCAAATTCACCCCTCCACTTT	CASSLGQGANSPLHF
TRBV18	TRBJ2-3	NA	NA	TGTGCCAGCTCACCGGGACTCGGGAGAGATACGCAGTATTTT	CASSPGLGRDTQYF
TRBV24-1	TRBJ1-1	NA	NA	TGTGCCACCCGGGGTCGGGAGAACACTGAAGCTTTCTTT	CATRGRENTEAFF
TRBV5-8	TRBJ2-5	TRBD1	NA	TGTGCCAGCAGCCTTTGGACAGGGTCCCTCGGTGAGACCCAGTACTTC	CASSLWTGSLGETQYF
TRBV29-1	TRBJ2-2	NA	NA	TGCAGCGTTGGGGCAGGGACAAACACCGGGGAGCTGTTTTTT	CSVGAGTNTGELFF
TRBV27	TRBJ2-7	NA	NA	TGTGCCAGCAGTTTTGGCGGGTTCTCCTACGAGCAGTACTTC	CASSFGGFSYEQYF
TRBV3-1/TRBV3-2	TRBJ2-3	TRBD1	once	TGTGCCAGCAGCCGGGGACAGGGTCTGCCGTCAGATACGCAGTATTTT	CASSRGQGLPSDTQYF
TRBV6-5	TRBJ1-2	TRBD1	NA	TGTGCCAGCAGTTTCATAGTGACAGGGGTTAGTGGCTACACCTTC	CASSFIVTGVSGYTF
TRBV5-1	TRBJ2-5	NA	NA	TGCGCCAGCAGCGGCGGGCCCCAAGAGACCCAGTACTTC	CASSGGPQETQYF